This is a list of T cell receptor beta chains from one sample in a study of OX40 agonist ivuxolimab in advanced cancers. This table comes from immunoSEQ multiplex PCR, and its TCRdb copy is limited to in-frame clones, with some not included. The sample has 30,000 to 35,000 clones; 65% to 85% are singletons. The sequenced sample was CD4+ or CD8+ T cells sorted from blood, obtained in a trial of the OX40 agonist ivuxolimab. These receptors came from an adult with an advanced solid tumor such as melanoma, head and neck, liver or kidney cancer. The conserved cysteine and the conserved F or W are not part of the CDR3 here. Fields, in order: J gene, clone size, V gene, CDR3 protein. Clone sizes are given selectively: once, few, many, or a class where the clone is expanded.

TRBJ2-7 NA TRBV27 ASSFFRTGIEQY
TRBJ2-2 NA TRBV11-2 ASSSGPSGGELF
TRBJ2-2 NA TRBV19 ASSIGNTGELF
TRBJ2-7 NA TRBV9 ASSVASGGFYEQY
TRBJ2-2 NA TRBV7-3 ASSPGLRNTGELF
TRBJ2-3 NA TRBV28 ASSLGTGLDTQY
TRBJ2-1 NA TRBV7-9 ASSFPSFRAPSSYNEQF
TRBJ1-4 few TRBV5-4 ASSFTGTGKAKLF
TRBJ2-2 once TRBV7-9 ASSPGYLGDTGELF
TRBJ2-1 NA TRBV4-1 ASSQEGTGVGNEQF
TRBJ2-5 NA TRBV4-2 ASSQDGSGSYEETQY
TRBJ2-2 NA TRBV30 AWSAGASNTGELF
TRBJ1-2 NA TRBV7-8 ASSRGGLDGYT
TRBJ2-1 NA TRBV27 ASSFYNEQF
TRBJ2-7 once TRBV6-5 ASRLERTYEQY
TRBJ2-7 NA TRBV7-6 ASSLRGNSYEQY
TRBJ2-3 once TRBV29-1 SVEGGESTDTQY
TRBJ2-2 NA TRBV6-5 ASSYATDGELF
TRBJ1-4 NA TRBV27 ASSGTLTRPGEKLF
TRBJ2-3 once TRBV4-2 ARSRRVPVCPADTQY
TRBJ2-1 NA TRBV11-2 AIRVSYNEQF
TRBJ1-3 once TRBV29-1 SVAQGSGNTIY
TRBJ1-5 NA TRBV19 ASSIARLVNQPQH
TRBJ2-1 NA TRBV6-1 ASSEAFFDTGLNEQF
TRBJ2-7 once TRBV27 ASSQRPDWRYEQY
TRBJ1-4 NA TRBV27 ASSSGQGGEKLF
TRBJ2-5 NA TRBV18 ASSTISGGHEETQY
TRBJ1-2 NA TRBV6-6 ASSTQNGNYGYT
TRBJ1-2 NA TRBV27 ASSLTGNNYGYT
TRBJ1-3 NA TRBV7-2 ASSLRVLSGNTIY
TRBJ2-1 NA TRBV4-1 ASSQEMVQGLGNEQF
TRBJ2-7 NA TRBV5-1 ASSLLSSSYEQY